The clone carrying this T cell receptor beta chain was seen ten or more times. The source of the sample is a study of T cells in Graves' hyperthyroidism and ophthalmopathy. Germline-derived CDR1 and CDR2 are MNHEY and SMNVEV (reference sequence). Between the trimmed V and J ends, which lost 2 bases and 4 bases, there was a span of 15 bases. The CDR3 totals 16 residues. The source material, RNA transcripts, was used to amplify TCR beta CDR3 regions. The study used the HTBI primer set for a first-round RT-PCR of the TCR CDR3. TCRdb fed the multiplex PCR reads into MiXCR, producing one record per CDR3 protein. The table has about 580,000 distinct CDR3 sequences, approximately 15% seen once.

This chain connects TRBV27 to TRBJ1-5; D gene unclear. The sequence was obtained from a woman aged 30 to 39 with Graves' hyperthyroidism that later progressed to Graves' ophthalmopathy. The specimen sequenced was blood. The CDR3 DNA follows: TGTGCCAGCAGTTTAAATTTCGCAGCCCAGAATCAGCCCCAGCATTTT. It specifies CASSLNFAAQNQPQHF.